Sequencing of this T cell receptor (beta chain) was carried out in a study of OX40 agonist ivuxolimab in advanced cancers. Study-wide context: Past anti-PD-1, anti-PD-L1 or anti-CTLA-4 therapy was accepted, and roughly 37% had received some. General study findings and limits: Average numbers of expanded clones were greater in CD8+ T cells than in CD4+. Part of the nonresponder group also had normalized T-cell clonal expansion that was low. Dose levels from 0.1 to 3.0 mg/kg saw CD4+ and CD8+ blood T cells expand clonally by week 6.

Generated by immunoSEQ multiplex PCR, the TCRdb table keeps only in-frame clones and is missing some. This sample has about 41,000 clones, with about 89% found just once. Concerning this clone itself: Its target is not known.

This CDR3 region has 15 residues. V was shortened by 0 bases and J by 3 bases, with 11 bases between the two germline ends. Germline CDR1 SGDLS, CDR2 YYNGEE. The rearrangement joins TRBV9 to TRBJ2-3; D remains unclear. The receptor comes from an adult with an advanced solid tumor such as melanoma, head and neck, liver or kidney cancer. The sample in question was CD4+ or CD8+ T cells sorted from blood, obtained in a trial of the OX40 agonist ivuxolimab. This CDR3 is CASSVAQPGTDTQYF. The CDR3 DNA follows: TGTGCCAGCAGCGTAGCTCAGCCCGGGACAGATACGCAGTATTTT.